This is a list of T cell receptor beta chains from one sample in a study of shared clonotypes between healthy human individuals. Profiled with immunoSEQ multiplex PCR; TCRdb holds only in-frame clones, not every one. Among 650,000 to 800,000 clones listed, 90% to 95% were seen once. Sample: naive CD8+ T cells sorted from blood. Receptors originate from a man in his thirties or forties in good health. CDR3s include the opening cysteine and the closing phenylalanine or tryptophan. A D gene is named only where the DNA matches it firmly. Clone size, where shown, is once, few, many, or a class for clones that have expanded.

CDR3 length	V gene	D gene	clone size	J gene	CDR3 protein	CDR3 DNA
11	TRBV28	-	once	TRBJ2-7	CASSQMYEQYF	TGTGCCAGCAGTCAAATGTACGAGCAGTACTTC
13	TRBV27	-	-	TRBJ2-1	CASSFIARNEQFF	TGTGCCAGCAGTTTTATAGCGAGAAATGAGCAGTTCTTC
14	TRBV6-1	-	few	TRBJ2-7	CASNTATSSYEQYF	TGTGCCAGCAATACAGCGACGAGCTCCTACGAGCAGTACTTC
16	TRBV11-2	-	once	TRBJ1-4	CASSPGHQGRNEKLFF	TGTGCCAGCAGCCCCGGTCACCAGGGGCGAAATGAAAAACTGTTTTTT
14	TRBV28	TRBD1	-	TRBJ1-1	CASSRDRMNTEAFF	TGTGCCAGCAGCCGGGACAGGATGAACACTGAAGCTTTCTTT
14	TRBV14	-	-	TRBJ2-1	CASSQVLFWNEQFF	TGTGCCAGCAGCCAAGTATTGTTTTGGAATGAGCAGTTCTTC
14	TRBV7-6	TRBD1	-	TRBJ1-4	CASSLSGGGEKLFF	TGTGCCAGCAGCTTATCAGGGGGGGGTGAAAAACTGTTTTTT
14	TRBV27	-	-	TRBJ2-5	CASSLLGEDETQYF	TGTGCCAGCAGTTTATTGGGGGAAGACGAGACCCAGTACTTC
18	TRBV11-2	-	-	TRBJ2-3	CASSLLAGTRDDTDTQYF	TGTGCCAGCAGCTTGTTGGCGGGAACTAGGGACGACACAGATACGCAGTATTTT
17	TRBV2	-	-	TRBJ2-1	CASSRYSMDFSYNEQFF	TGTGCCAGCAGCCGGTACTCTATGGACTTCTCCTACAATGAGCAGTTCTTC
17	TRBV7-8	TRBD2	once	TRBJ2-1	CASSLRGAGGAYNEQFF	TGTGCCAGCAGCTTAAGGGGAGCGGGAGGGGCCTACAATGAGCAGTTCTTC
13	TRBV9	-	few	TRBJ1-1	CASSVGAGTEAFF	TGTGCCAGCAGCGTAGGTGCGGGCACTGAAGCTTTCTTT
14	TRBV7-9	-	-	TRBJ2-5	CASSLPEGQETQYF	TGTGCCAGCAGCTTACCCGAGGGGCAAGAGACCCAGTACTTC
17	TRBV13	TRBD2	-	TRBJ2-3	CASSQGLAGGNTDTQYF	TGTGCCAGCAGCCAAGGACTAGCGGGAGGGAACACAGATACGCAGTATTTT
13	TRBV27	-	-	TRBJ2-1	CASSPYRAGEQFF	TGTGCCAGCAGTCCGTACAGGGCAGGTGAGCAGTTCTTC